This record covers a single TCR beta chain. CDR3 length equals 13 residues. Looked up from germline, CDR1 is SEHNR and CDR2 is FQNEAQ (reference sequence). The V and J ends lost 1 base and 12 bases respectively, with 15 bases between them. This sample is part of a study of blood T cell repertoires in COVID-19. In the original workflow: Nucleated cell number was recorded as an estimate derived from reference gene primer amplification. Assay: immunoSEQ multiplex PCR; the TCRdb copy retains only in-frame clones and omits some. V, J and clone size are taken as reported in that table, and D and trimming were inferred from the DNA itself. The data show about 410,000 clones, with roughly 85% seen just once and more than 1.4% held by the top ten.

V is TRBV7-9 and J is TRBJ1-1, with D maybe TRBD1 (6 bases). The clonotype was recovered from a woman aged 25 to 39 with active or convalescent COVID-19. The sequencing input was peripheral blood. The CDR3 bases are TGTGCCAGCAGCTTAGTACAGGGAGTGGAAACTTTCTTT. Translation gives CASSLVQGVETFF.